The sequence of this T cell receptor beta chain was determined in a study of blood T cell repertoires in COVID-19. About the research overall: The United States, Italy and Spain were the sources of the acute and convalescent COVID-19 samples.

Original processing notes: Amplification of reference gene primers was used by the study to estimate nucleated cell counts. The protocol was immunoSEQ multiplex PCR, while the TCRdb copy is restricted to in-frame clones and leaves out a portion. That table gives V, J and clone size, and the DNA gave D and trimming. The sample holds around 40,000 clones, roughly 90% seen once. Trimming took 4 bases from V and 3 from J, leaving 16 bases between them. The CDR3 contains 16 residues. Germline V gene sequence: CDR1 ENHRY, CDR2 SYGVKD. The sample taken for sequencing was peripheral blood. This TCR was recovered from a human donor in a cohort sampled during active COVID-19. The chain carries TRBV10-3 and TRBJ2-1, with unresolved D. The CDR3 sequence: CAISGRAPTLYNEQFF. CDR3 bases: TGTGCCATCAGTGGTAGAGCCCCAACCCTCTACAATGAGCAGTTCTTC.